The rows below give T cell receptor beta chains drawn from one sample of a study of control samples from healthy donors and cancer patients. Profiled with immunoSEQ multiplex PCR; TCRdb holds only in-frame clones, not every one. The table lists 350,000 to 450,000 clones, around 90% of them singletons. Material: PBMCs. These receptors all come from a middle-aged man with head and neck cancer. Each CDR3 is given with its conserved first and last residue. D genes are given only for firm matches. Clone size is stated in some rows and not others, as once, few, many or a class when expanded.

>-|TRBV18|TRBJ2-1|-
CASSTRTYGNEQFF
TGTGCCAGCTCCACTAGGACCTATGGCAATGAGCAGTTCTTC
>-|TRBV27|TRBJ2-5|TRBD2
CASSREREGRETQYF
TGTGCCAGCAGTCGCGAGCGGGAGGGTAGGGAGACCCAGTACTTC
>-|TRBV12-3/TRBV12-4|TRBJ2-3|TRBD2
CASGSGSTDTQYF
TGTGCCAGCGGTAGCGGGAGCACAGATACGCAGTATTTT
>-|TRBV6-2/TRBV6-3|TRBJ2-1|TRBD2
CASSYSSGGGNEQFF
TGTGCCAGCAGTTACTCTAGCGGGGGGGGCAATGAGCAGTTCTTC
>once|TRBV28|TRBJ1-4|-
CASSLMAGATWEKLFF
TGTGCCAGCAGTTTAATGGCGGGGGCGACTTGGGAAAAACTGTTTTTT
>-|TRBV5-1|TRBJ1-4|-
CASSLGDISGEKLFF
TGCGCCAGCAGCTTGGGGGACATTTCGGGTGAAAAACTGTTTTTT
>-|TRBV9|TRBJ1-1|-
CASSVAGGQGNTEAFF
TGTGCCAGCAGCGTAGCTGGTGGGCAGGGGAACACTGAAGCTTTCTTT
>-|TRBV15|TRBJ1-5|TRBD1
CATSETDRYSNQPQHF
TGTGCCACCAGCGAGACGGACAGGTATAGCAATCAGCCCCAGCATTTT
>-|TRBV7-2|TRBJ1-6|-
CASSSQISYNSPLHF
TGTGCCAGCAGCTCACAGATCTCCTATAATTCACCCCTCCACTTT
>once|TRBV6-5|TRBJ2-1|TRBD1
CASRRDRGSYNEQFF
TGTGCCAGCAGACGGGACAGAGGCTCCTACAATGAGCAGTTCTTC
>-|TRBV24-1|TRBJ2-1|TRBD1
CATSDRTGQTYNEQFF
TGTGCCACCAGTGATAGGACAGGTCAAACCTACAATGAGCAGTTCTTC
>-|TRBV1|TRBJ2-1|-
CTSSQAFGDNEQFF
TGCACCAGCAGCCAAGCCTTTGGAGACAATGAGCAGTTCTTC
>-|TRBV15|TRBJ1-4|-
CATSSGRGGEKLFF
TGTGCCACCAGCAGCGGCAGGGGTGGTGAAAAACTGTTTTTT
>-|TRBV4-2|TRBJ1-2|-
CASSQVGALDYGYTF
TGTGCCAGCAGCCAAGTTGGAGCATTGGACTATGGCTACACCTTC
>-|TRBV18|TRBJ2-6|TRBD1
CASSPETGSTWANVLTF
TGTGCCAGCTCACCAGAGACAGGGTCCACTTGGGCCAACGTCCTGACTTTC
>few|TRBV25-1|TRBJ2-5|-
CASSGAENQETQYF
TGTGCCAGCAGTGGGGCCGAAAACCAAGAGACCCAGTACTTC
>-|TRBV24-1|TRBJ2-3|TRBD1
CATSGTVTDTQYF
TGTGCCACCAGCGGGACAGTCACAGATACGCAGTATTTT
>-|TRBV30|TRBJ2-2|-
CAWSVPHIGAGELFF
TGTGCCTGGAGTGTTCCCCATATAGGGGCCGGGGAGCTGTTTTTT
>-|TRBV3-1/TRBV3-2|TRBJ1-1|TRBD1
CASSQRDQGVGEAFF
TGTGCCAGCAGCCAAAGAGACCAGGGGGTCGGGGAAGCTTTCTTT
>-|TRBV5-6|TRBJ1-4|-
CASSSQAMEEKLFF
TGTGCCAGCAGCTCCCAGGCAATGGAGGAAAAACTGTTTTTT
>-|TRBV12-3/TRBV12-4|TRBJ2-7|TRBD2
CASSGGYEQYF
TGTGCCAGCAGCGGGGGGTACGAGCAGTACTTC
>-|TRBV4-2|TRBJ1-4|-
CASSQDATVRNEKLFF
TGTGCCAGCAGCCAAGACGCAACAGTACGTAATGAAAAACTGTTTTTT
>-|TRBV5-8|TRBJ2-7|-
CASSRDGITYEQYF
TGTGCCAGCAGCCGCGACGGGATAACCTACGAGCAGTACTTC
>-|TRBV7-3|TRBJ1-1|TRBD1
CASSPRGGDRKNTEAFF
TGTGCCAGCAGCCCCCGGGGAGGGGACAGGAAGAACACTGAAGCTTTCTTT
>-|TRBV6-5|TRBJ2-2|TRBD1
CASRLGQATRVFF
TGTGCCAGCAGACTGGGACAGGCCACTAGGGTGTTTTTT
>-|TRBV7-9|TRBJ2-7|TRBD2
CASSNSDRGEQGYEQYF
TGTGCCAGCAGCAACTCGGATCGGGGGGAGCAGGGTTACGAGCAGTACTTC
>-|TRBV29-1|TRBJ2-1|-
CSVGGGGLQFF
TGCAGCGTTGGAGGGGGGGGGCTGCAGTTCTTC
>-|TRBV14|TRBJ1-2|-
CASSPGRNYGYTF
TGTGCCAGCAGCCCGGGACGGAACTATGGCTACACCTTC
>-|TRBV6-5|TRBJ2-3|TRBD2
CASRPAGRADTQYF
TGTGCCAGCAGGCCCGCCGGGAGGGCAGATACGCAGTATTTT